What follows are 3 T cell receptor beta chains derived from one specimen sequenced in a study of identical twins. TCRdb recomputed calls from the 5' RACE reads with MiXCR, one row per CDR3 protein. The profile shows about 530,000 distinct CDR3 sequences, 20% to 25% of them singletons. These data also formed part of another study, on yellow fever vaccine responses in identical twins.

Input material: CD4+ T cells sorted from blood. These receptors all stem from a woman aged 18-29 years in good health.

The rearrangement uses TRBV5-1 and TRBJ2-7; D is tentatively TRBD1 or TRBD2 (5 bases each). CDR1 and CDR2 from the germline V gene are SGHRS and YFSETQ. Deletions cut 1 base from V and 3 bases from J, with 11 bases between. The CDR3 is 14 residues long. The CDR3 reads CASSLSGQFYEQYF. As DNA, the CDR3 is TGCGCCAGCAGCTTGTCGGGGCAGTTCTACGAGCAGTACTTC.

The chain carries TRBV19 and TRBJ2-3; the D call may be TRBD1 or TRBD2 (5 bases each). The V and J ends lost 1 base and 1 base respectively, with 9 bases between them. Germline CDR1 LNHDA, CDR2 SQIVND (reference sequence). CDR3 length: 15 residues. This chain's CDR3 is CASSIGGSRTDTQYF. CDR3 DNA: TGTGCCAGTAGTATAGGGGGGAGCCGCACAGATACGCAGTATTTT. Using reference TRBV19 and TRBJ2-3 for the parts outside the CDR3, the full variable domain is DGGITQSPKYLFRKEGQNVTLSCEQNLNHDAMYWYRQDPGQGLRLIYYSQIVNDFQKGDIAEGYSVSREKKESFPLTVTSAQKNPTAFYLCASSIGGSRTDTQYFGPGTRLTVL.

This clonotype was detected only a few times. The chain recombines TRBV5-1 with TRBJ1-1; perhaps TRBD1 as D (6 bases). The CDR3 spans 13 residues. Trimming left V 5 bases short and J 0 bases short, with 8 bases between. CDR1 SGHRS and CDR2 YFSETQ come from the germline V gene. The CDR3 sequence is CASSWDMNTEAFF. Here the CDR3 DNA reads TGCGCCAGCAGTTGGGACATGAACACTGAAGCTTTCTTT.